The 19 T cell receptor beta chains reported below all come from one sample, sequenced in a study of blood T cell repertoires in COVID-19. The protocol was immunoSEQ multiplex PCR, while the TCRdb copy is restricted to in-frame clones and leaves out a portion. The sample has 250,000 or so clones, about 85% seen once. Sequenced: PBMCs or T cells enriched from blood (not recorded which). The receptors were sampled from a woman aged 50 to 60 who had been exposed to COVID-19.

The V call is TRBV9, the J call TRBJ1-2; TRBD1 matches 9 bases. The V gene end was trimmed by 2 bases and the J gene end by 4 bases; junction bases not matched to a gene: 6. The CDR3 totals 15 residues. Germline V gene data show CDR1 as SGDLS and CDR2 as YYNGEE. CDR3 nucleotide sequence: TGTGCCAGCAGCGTCACGGGACAGGGTTCCTATGGCTACACCTTC. Translating gives CASSVTGQGSYGYTF. Complete variable domain (other parts from reference TRBV9 and TRBJ1-2): DSGVTQTPKHLITATGQRVTLRCSPRSGDLSVYWYQQSLDQGLQFLIQYYNGEERAKGNILERFSAQQFPDLHSELNLSSLELGDSALYFCASSVTGQGSYGYTFGSGTRLTVV.

V is TRBV9 and J is TRBJ2-7, with D maybe TRBD1 (5 bases). Germline loops: CDR1 SGDLS, CDR2 YYNGEE. Trimming took 0 bases from V and 0 from J, leaving 10 bases between them. The CDR3 is 15 amino acids. CDR3 nucleotides: TGTGCCAGCAGCGTAGCCACGGACAACTCCTACGAGCAGTACTTC. It yields the protein CASSVATDNSYEQYF.

This clone came up a few times. J is TRBJ1-1 and V is TRBV28; D might be TRBD1 (6 bases). From germline, CDR1 is MDHEN and CDR2 SYDVKM. Trimming shortened V by 3 bases and J by 4 bases, and 12 bases separated the two germline ends. This CDR3 comprises 14 residues. Here the CDR3 DNA reads TGTGCCAGCAGTTTCGGGGGGCCCGGCACTGAAGCTTTCTTT. Its translation: CASSFGGPGTEAFF.

The genes are TRBV5-5 and TRBJ1-3, with a possible D match to TRBD1 (6 bases). Germline V CDR1 and CDR2: SGHKS, YYEKEE (reference sequence). With 2 bases removed from V and 0 bases from J, the gap between germline ends came to 9 bases. This CDR3 spans 15 amino acids. CDR3 in DNA: TGTGCCAGCAGCTTCAGGGGAAACTCTGGAAACACCATATATTTT. This sequence encodes CASSFRGNSGNTIYF.

This clone was detected only a few times. This chain connects TRBV9 to TRBJ2-4, with D possibly being TRBD1 (5 bases). V lost 0 bases, J lost 6 bases, and 10 bases lay in between. The CDR3 is made up of 14 amino acids. Germline CDR1 SGDLS, CDR2 YYNGEE. As DNA, the CDR3 is TGTGCCAGCAGCGTAGAGGGCAGGGCAAACATTCAGTACTTC. The encoded protein is CASSVEGRANIQYF.

This clone was recorded once. The J gene is TRBJ2-1, the V gene TRBV5-4; perhaps TRBD1 as D (5 bases). Germline-derived CDR1 and CDR2 are SGHNT and YYREEE (reference sequence). The CDR3 loop spans 14 amino acids. V dropped 4 bases and J dropped 4 bases, with 12 bases sitting between them. CDR3 residues: CASSSRAGYNEQFF. The CDR3 DNA reads as TGTGCCAGCAGCAGCAGGGCAGGGTACAATGAGCAGTTCTTC.

CDR3 loop: CSAPLGPEAFF. The CDR3 bases are TGCAGTGCCCCTCTTGGCCCTGAAGCTTTCTTT. The chain couples TRBV20-1 to TRBJ1-1; D not certain. Per the germline V gene, CDR1 is DFQATT and CDR2 is SNEGSKA (reference sequence). Trimming left V 6 bases short and J 6 bases short, with 11 bases between. This CDR3 is built from 11 residues.

This clone has just a few counts. The chain carries TRBV12-5 and TRBJ2-2; tentatively, D is TRBD1 (6 bases). V was pared by 3 bases and J by 5 bases, with 10 bases between. CDR1 and CDR2 from the germline V gene are LGHNT and FRNRAP. The CDR3 loop spans 14 amino acids. This chain's CDR3 is CASGLEGETGELFF. In nucleotides, the CDR3 is TGTGCTAGTGGTTTAGAGGGGGAGACCGGGGAGCTGTTTTTT.

This clone came up once. The rearrangement links TRBV24-1 to TRBJ1-2, with TRBD1 matching over 8 bases. After removal of 3 bases from V and 1 base from J, the junction contained 9 bases not matched to a gene. Germline assignment: CDR1 KGHDR and CDR2 SFDVKD. The length of the CDR3 is 17 residues. CDR3 region: CATSDRTGGPDNYGYTF. CDR3 nucleotide sequence: TGTGCCACCAGTGATAGAACAGGGGGGCCTGATAACTATGGCTACACCTTC.

This chain links TRBV29-1 with TRBJ1-2, with D tentatively TRBD1 (6 bases). The CDR3 loop spans 12 amino acids. From germline, CDR1 is SQVTM and CDR2 ANQGSEA. Between the trimmed V and J ends, which lost 5 bases and 3 bases, there was a span of 10 bases. CDR3 sequence: CSVPGTYYGYTF. CDR3 bases: TGCAGCGTTCCCGGGACATACTATGGCTACACCTTC. Drawing the rest from reference TRBV29-1 and TRBJ1-2, the complete variable domain is SAVISQKPSRDICQRGTSLTIQCQVDSQVTMMFWYRQQPGQSLTLIATANQGSEATYESGFVIDKFPISRPNLTFSTLTVSNMSPEDSSIYLCSVPGTYYGYTFGSGTRLTVV.

The chain couples TRBV7-2 to TRBJ2-5, with a tentative D call TRBD1 (6 bases). The V end was cut by 1 base, the J end by 5 bases, with 17 bases between. The length of the CDR3 is 16 residues. The V gene's germline CDR1 is SGHTA and CDR2 FQGNSA. This chain's CDR3 is CASSLDRAYSRETQYF. CDR3 sequence (DNA): TGTGCCAGCAGCTTAGACAGGGCCTACTCAAGGGAGACCCAGTACTTC.

The chain has TRBV2 and TRBJ1-5; D ambiguous. The germline gives CDR1 SNHLY, CDR2 FYNNEI. Trimming took off 7 bases at V and 4 bases at J, with 11 bases between the two ends. This CDR3 is 13 amino acids long. CDR3 in amino acids: CASKVFYNQPQHF. The CDR3 DNA is TGTGCCAGCAAAGTCTTCTATAATCAGCCCCAGCATTTT. Based on the CDR3 plus reference TRBV2 and TRBJ1-5, the full variable domain is EPEVTQTPSHQVTQMGQEVILRCVPISNHLYFYWYRQILGQKVEFLVSFYNNEISEKSEIFDDQFSVERPDGSNFTLKIRSTKLEDSAMYFCASKVFYNQPQHFGDGTRLSIL.

This clone showed up just once. In the same sample, other DNA sequences code for this CDR3. The gene calls are TRBV7-2 and TRBJ2-7; perhaps TRBD2 as D (6 bases). Trimming took 1 base from V and 2 from J, leaving 9 bases between them. CDR1 SGHTA and CDR2 FQGNSA come from the germline V gene. The CDR3 runs 14 residues. The CDR3 sequence is CASSLGRGTYEQYF. Written as DNA, the CDR3 is TGTGCCAGCAGCTTAGGGAGGGGAACCTACGAGCAGTACTTC. The complete variable domain, with remaining parts taken from reference TRBV7-2 and TRBJ2-7, reads GAGVSQSPSNKVTEKGKDVELRCDPISGHTALYWYRQSLGQGLEFLIYFQGNSAPDKSGLPSDRFSAERTGGSVSTLTIQRTQQEDSAVYLCASSLGRGTYEQYFGPGTRLTVT.

V gene TRBV14 combines with J gene TRBJ2-1, with D perhaps TRBD2 (5 bases). CDR3 length: 12 residues. The V gene's germline CDR1 is SGHDN and CDR2 FVKESK. V was cut by 5 bases and J by 9 bases, with 11 bases left in between. CDR3 residues: CASSIRGPEQFF. CDR3 in DNA: TGTGCCAGCAGCATTCGGGGTCCTGAGCAGTTCTTC.

The chain links TRBV28 to TRBJ2-5, with 12 nucleotides matching TRBD2. The germline gives CDR1 MDHEN, CDR2 SYDVKM. The CDR3 extends over 17 amino acids. V shed 6 bases, J shed 4 bases, and the junction held 12 bases outside the gene matches. As DNA, the CDR3 is TGTGCCAGCAGCCTAACCTCTAGCGGGGGGGCAGGAGAGACCCAGTACTTC. Its protein is CASSLTSSGGAGETQYF.

This chain connects TRBV28 to TRBJ1-5, with D unclear. CDR1 and CDR2 from the germline V gene are MDHEN and SYDVKM. V lost 6 bases and J lost 9, with 9 bases in between. This CDR3 is built from 11 residues. This chain's CDR3 is CASSPAGPQHF. The CDR3 DNA follows: TGTGCCAGCAGCCCGGCGGGGCCCCAGCATTTT.

The genes are TRBV7-9 and TRBJ2-3; 9 positions agree with TRBD2. CDR1 SEHNR and CDR2 FQNEAQ come from the germline V gene (reference sequence). The V gene end was trimmed by 1 base and the J gene end by 1 base; junction bases not matched to a gene: 6. CDR3 length equals 17 residues. CDR3 DNA: TGTGCCAGCAGCTTAGGGGGGCTAGCGGGGCGCACAGATACGCAGTATTTT. It is translated as CASSLGGLAGRTDTQYF.

The chain links TRBV9 to TRBJ1-4, with D tentatively TRBD1 (6 bases). Germline CDR1 reads SGDLS; CDR2 reads YYNGEE. V dropped 3 bases and J dropped 0 bases, with 12 bases sitting between them. CDR3 length: 16 amino acids. DNA for the CDR3: TGTGCCAGCAGCGCCTTTACAGGGTCAACTAATGAAAAACTGTTTTTT. Translating it yields CASSAFTGSTNEKLFF.

This clone occurred once. The chain uses TRBV11-2 and TRBJ2-1; D may be TRBD1 (6 bases). The CDR3 length is 14 residues. Germline CDR1 reads SGHAT; CDR2 reads FQNNGV. Trimming took 7 bases from V and 5 from J, leaving 15 bases between them. CDR3 nucleotide sequence: TGTGCCAGCACCTCCGGGACAACAAACAATGAGCAGTTCTTC. It encodes CASTSGTTNNEQFF.